The rows below give T cell receptor beta chains drawn from one sample of a study of CD8+CD57+ T cells in acquired aplastic anemia. TCRdb analysed the reads with MiXCR anew, one entry per CDR3 protein. The data contain 150,000 to 200,000 distinct CDR3 sequences, nearly 50% of them singletons. The sample was sorted CD4+, CD8+, or CD8+CD57+ T cells (not recorded which) from PBMCs. The receptors shown here come from a human donor with aplastic anemia. The CDR3 runs from the conserved cysteine through the conserved F or W.

V gene	J gene	CDR3 protein
TRBV10-2	TRBJ1-5	CASTGRGTEPQHF
TRBV3-1	TRBJ1-2	CASSQGGTGYGYTF
TRBV10-1	TRBJ2-1	CASSVSGANNEQFF
TRBV24-1	TRBJ2-3	CATSDREREGTQYF
TRBV24-1	TRBJ2-3	CATSDWGRASRQDTQYF
TRBV15	TRBJ2-6	CATSRRTGGISSGANVLTF
TRBV11-2	TRBJ2-1	CASSLNGDSYNQQFF
TRBV2	TRBJ2-2	CASTRDTGELFF
TRBV18	TRBJ1-6	CASSPVRDRRNSPLHF
TRBV18	TRBJ1-1	CASSRNRAMNTAAFF
TRBV27	TRBJ1-6	CASRGQGSGNSPLHF
TRBV15	TRBJ1-1	CATSREHRNTEAFF
TRBV5-6	TRBJ1-2	CASSLVGEGYTF
TRBV2	TRBJ1-2	CASSADRGHGYTF
TRBV2	TRBJ1-2	CAGSKDSIYGYTF
TRBV6-1	TRBJ2-1	CASSPSGGAYNEQFF
TRBV5-4	TRBJ2-7	CASSLARQGGEQYF
TRBV10-1	TRBJ1-2	CASSTPVRGYGYTF
TRBV10-3	TRBJ1-2	CAIREPGHEGYYGYTF
TRBV7-6	TRBJ1-1	CASSVGPRGTEAFF
TRBV7-9	TRBJ2-7	CASGQLDSYEQYF
TRBV24-1	TRBJ2-5	CATSDSGTVKETQYF
TRBV9	TRBJ2-1	CASSSPLGVGTGVNEQFF